Listed below are T cell receptor beta chains from one sample, sequenced in a study of cytotoxic CD8 clonotypes in ibrutinib-treated CLL. Method: immunoSEQ multiplex PCR; TCRdb's copy keeps in-frame clones and lacks some. The sample includes tens of thousands of clones, approximately 71% of them seen just once. The sample in question was PBMCs, obtained after 12 months of ibrutinib treatment. The receptors derive from a human donor with chronic lymphocytic leukemia. Both conserved end residues are part of each CDR3. A D gene is named only where the DNA matches it firmly. Size is omitted from some rows. Given values are once, few, many or a class for expanded clones.

CDR3	DNA	V	J	D	size
CASSLNGIEQYF	TGCGCCAGCAGCTTAAACGGGATCGAGCAGTACTTC	TRBV5-1	TRBJ2-7	NA	NA
CSARDLRTQYF	TGCAGTGCTAGGGATCTGAGGACCCAGTACTTC	TRBV20-1	TRBJ2-5	NA	NA
CASSLGGTNSGNTIYF	TGTGCCAGCAGCTTAGGGGGGACAAACTCTGGAAACACCATATATTTT	TRBV5-5	TRBJ1-3	NA	NA
CASSIGQGVYEQYF	TGTGCCAGCAGCATCGGACAGGGGGTCTACGAGCAGTACTTC	TRBV7-8	TRBJ2-7	TRBD1	once
CSVESGAGTEAFF	TGCAGCGTTGAAAGCGGAGCTGGCACTGAAGCTTTCTTT	TRBV29-1	TRBJ1-1	NA	NA
CASSLARDIPSSTDTQYF	TGCGCCAGCAGCTTGGCCCGGGACATCCCTTCTAGCACAGATACGCAGTATTTT	TRBV5-1	TRBJ2-3	NA	NA
CASSLQGRAYGYTF	TGTGCCAGCAGTTTACAGGGCAGGGCTTATGGCTACACCTTC	TRBV25-1	TRBJ1-2	NA	NA
CASSLSPRDEQYF	TGTGCCAGCAGCTTGTCCCCCCGTGACGAGCAGTACTTC	TRBV5-5	TRBJ2-7	NA	NA
CASSPTGLNTEAFF	TGTGCCAGCAGTCCTACCGGACTCAACACTGAAGCTTTCTTT	TRBV27	TRBJ1-1	NA	NA
CASSSHPNTEAFF	TGTGCCAGCAGCTCTCATCCGAACACTGAAGCTTTCTTT	TRBV7-2	TRBJ1-1	NA	NA
CASSPGQVYGEAFF	TGCGCCAGCAGCCCGGGACAGGTATACGGTGAAGCTTTCTTT	TRBV4-1	TRBJ1-1	TRBD1	few
CASSLRTGAQGTEAFF	TGTGCCAGCAGCTTGCGAACGGGGGCGCAGGGCACTGAAGCTTTCTTT	TRBV7-2	TRBJ1-1	NA	NA
CASSFGQGWSYEQYF	TGTGCCAGCAGCTTCGGACAGGGTTGGTCCTACGAGCAGTACTTC	TRBV7-9	TRBJ2-7	TRBD1	once
CASSLVSRFGYGYTF	TGTGCCAGCAGCTTAGTTAGCAGGTTTGGCTATGGCTACACCTTC	TRBV7-9	TRBJ1-2	NA	NA
CASGIAGGFGNEQFF	TGTGCCAGCGGGATAGCGGGGGGTTTTGGCAATGAGCAGTTCTTC	TRBV9	TRBJ2-1	TRBD2	NA
CASSLSAGGYGYTF	TGTGCCAGCAGTTTATCGGCAGGGGGCTATGGCTACACCTTC	TRBV27	TRBJ1-2	TRBD1	NA
CSVARGEGTEAFF	TGCAGCGTTGCGAGGGGGGAGGGCACTGAAGCTTTCTTT	TRBV29-1	TRBJ1-1	NA	NA
CASQGQGPYNEQFF	TGTGCCAGTCAGGGACAGGGCCCATACAATGAGCAGTTCTTC	TRBV19	TRBJ2-1	TRBD1	NA
CSVWTGAQETQYF	TGCAGCGTGTGGACAGGGGCCCAAGAGACCCAGTACTTC	TRBV29-1	TRBJ2-5	TRBD1	NA
CASSQDTGDEQYF	TGCGCCAGCAGCCAAGATACAGGGGACGAGCAGTACTTC	TRBV4-3	TRBJ2-7	TRBD1	NA
CASSFGVAQETQYF	TGTGCCAGCAGCTTTGGGGTTGCCCAAGAGACCCAGTACTTC	TRBV5-4	TRBJ2-5	NA	NA
CASKGGIYGYTF	TGTGCCAGCAAGGGCGGAATCTATGGCTACACCTTC	TRBV28	TRBJ1-2	NA	NA
CASSFSPNTEAFF	TGTGCCAGCAGCTTTAGCCCGAACACTGAAGCTTTCTTT	TRBV11-2	TRBJ1-1	NA	NA
CASSFGRGPYEQYF	TGTGCCAGCAGCTTTGGGCGGGGGCCATACGAGCAGTACTTC	TRBV7-2	TRBJ2-7	NA	NA
CASSKGRSQGAGATNEKLFF	TGTGCCAGCAGCAAAGGAAGGTCACAGGGGGCCGGAGCAACTAATGAAAAACTGTTTTTT	TRBV21-1	TRBJ1-4	NA	NA
CASSSDRGAEKLFF	TGTGCCAGCAGTTCGGACAGGGGGGCCGAAAAACTGTTTTTT	TRBV27	TRBJ1-4	TRBD1	NA
CASSRTGTGDYEQYF	TGTGCCAGCAGCAGGACCGGGACAGGGGACTACGAGCAGTACTTC	TRBV5-5	TRBJ2-7	TRBD1	NA
CASSQDAQGRVVYEQYF	TGCGCCAGCAGCCAAGACGCCCAGGGCAGGGTTGTATACGAGCAGTACTTC	TRBV4-1	TRBJ2-7	NA	NA
CASSPGLPGDFWSRNSPLHF	TGTGCCAGCAGTCCCGGACTGCCAGGGGATTTTTGGTCCCGGAATTCACCCCTCCACTTT	TRBV28	TRBJ1-6	NA	NA
CAISEGQGGTEAFF	TGTGCCATCAGTGAGGGACAGGGTGGCACTGAAGCTTTCTTT	TRBV10-3	TRBJ1-1	TRBD1	once
CASRLSGAPIAFF	TGCGCCAGCAGGTTGAGCGGAGCCCCGATAGCTTTCTTT	TRBV5-1	TRBJ1-1	NA	NA
CASSPTRGGTGANVLTF	TGTGCCAGCAGTCCAACGAGGGGGGGGACTGGGGCCAACGTCCTGACTTTC	TRBV28	TRBJ2-6	NA	NA
CASSYTGAPAIF	TGTGCCAGCAGTTACACGGGGGCGCCGGCAATCTTC	TRBV6-6	TRBJ2-1	NA	NA
CASSLARVADGELFF	TGTGCCAGCAGCTTGGCTCGGGTAGCTGACGGGGAGCTGTTTTTT	TRBV5-4	TRBJ2-2	NA	NA
CATSRDRGRETFF	TGTGCCACCAGCAGAGATCGGGGGCGCGAGACTTTCTTT	TRBV15	TRBJ1-1	NA	once
CAISEGQGREKLFF	TGTGCCATCAGTGAGGGACAGGGACGTGAAAAACTGTTTTTT	TRBV10-3	TRBJ1-4	TRBD1	NA
CASSLRGRGPDQPQHF	TGTGCCAGCAGCCTCCGGGGCAGGGGGCCCGATCAGCCCCAGCATTTT	TRBV28	TRBJ1-5	TRBD1	NA
CAWSQGTRKAGELFF	TGTGCCTGGAGCCAAGGGACCCGGAAGGCCGGGGAGCTGTTTTTT	TRBV30	TRBJ2-2	NA	NA
CASSLCQQGDNEQFF	TGTGCCAGCAGCTTATGTCAACAGGGGGACAATGAGCAGTTCTTC	TRBV7-4	TRBJ2-1	TRBD1	NA
CAWSVGGSVQPQHF	TGTGCCTGGAGTGTCGGAGGGAGTGTACAGCCCCAGCATTTT	TRBV30	TRBJ1-5	NA	NA
CASSLDGGLNYGYTF	TGTGCCAGCAGCTTAGATGGGGGGCTTAACTATGGCTACACCTTC	TRBV7-9	TRBJ1-2	NA	few
CASSLVAGASYEQYF	TGCGCCAGCAGCTTGGTTGCGGGTGCTTCCTACGAGCAGTACTTC	TRBV5-1	TRBJ2-7	NA	NA
CSVVWSGSYNEQFF	TGCAGCGTTGTGTGGAGCGGATCCTACAATGAGCAGTTCTTC	TRBV29-1	TRBJ2-1	NA	NA
CASKRRGSSYNEQFF	TGCGCCAGCAAGAGACGGGGGAGCTCCTACAATGAGCAGTTCTTC	TRBV10-2	TRBJ2-1	NA	NA
CASRIDRDAGNTIYF	TGTGCCAGTAGGATCGACAGGGATGCTGGAAACACCATATATTTT	TRBV19	TRBJ1-3	TRBD1	NA
CSASEDEQYF	TGCAGTGCTTCTGAAGACGAGCAGTACTTC	TRBV20-1	TRBJ2-7	NA	once
CAWTAGSNQPQHF	TGTGCCTGGACCGCCGGGAGCAATCAGCCCCAGCATTTT	TRBV30	TRBJ1-5	NA	NA
CASSVAALSTDTQYF	TGTGCCAGCAGCGTAGCCGCCCTTAGCACAGATACGCAGTATTTT	TRBV9	TRBJ2-3	NA	NA
CASSLRQGDSGANVLTF	TGCGCCAGCAGCTTAAGACAGGGGGACTCTGGGGCCAACGTCCTGACTTTC	TRBV5-1	TRBJ2-6	TRBD1	NA
CASSWGQYTGELFF	TGTGCCAGCAGCTGGGGACAGTACACCGGGGAGCTGTTTTTT	TRBV7-9	TRBJ2-2	TRBD1	few
CASSEDRVNEQYF	TGTGCCAGCAGCGAGGACAGGGTCAACGAGCAGTACTTC	TRBV9	TRBJ2-7	TRBD1	large
CASSSSLGLRNF	TGTGCCAGCAGCTCCTCACTCGGTTTAAGGAATTTT	TRBV11-2	TRBJ1-4	NA	many
CASSPLRDRAPNF	TGTGCCAGCTCACCACTCCGGGACAGAGCTCCCAACTTC	TRBV18	TRBJ1-2	TRBD1	NA
CAISESSTEEAFF	TGTGCCATCAGTGAGTCGTCGACGGAAGAAGCTTTCTTT	TRBV10-3	TRBJ1-1	NA	NA
CASSARLAGPPYNEQFF	TGTGCCAGCAGCGCCCGACTAGCGGGGCCCCCCTACAATGAGCAGTTCTTC	TRBV13	TRBJ2-1	TRBD2	few
CASSLAGSYNEQFF	TGTGCCAGCAGCTTGGCAGGCTCCTACAATGAGCAGTTCTTC	TRBV5-5	TRBJ2-1	NA	NA
CASSHRTGKETQYF	TGTGCCAGCAGCCACCGGACAGGGAAAGAGACCCAGTACTTC	TRBV7-9	TRBJ2-5	TRBD1	NA
CASSPGSSYEQYF	TGCGCCAGCAGCCCCGGGAGCTCCTACGAGCAGTACTTC	TRBV10-2	TRBJ2-7	NA	NA
CASSGGQGRYEQYF	TGTGCCAGCAGCGGGGGACAGGGGAGGTACGAGCAGTACTTC	TRBV5-4	TRBJ2-7	TRBD1	NA